These 15 T cell receptor beta chains came from one sample sequenced in a study of fetal regulatory T cell absence and autoimmunity. Assay used: immunoSEQ multiplex PCR; TCRdb lists only in-frame clones, some missing. The sample records some 46,000 clones, around 85% being singletons. Sequencing was done on a sample of cord blood. The receptors derive from a newborn boy with IPEX syndrome.

This chain joins TRBV19 and TRBJ2-7; D call uncertain. The CDR3 length is 14 residues. V was clipped by 1 base and J by 0 bases, with 7 bases between them. CDR1 is LNHDA and CDR2 is SQIVND in the germline V gene (reference sequence). The CDR3 loop reads CASSIGGDSYEQYF. CDR3 DNA sequence: TGTGCCAGTAGTATAGGCGGCGACTCCTACGAGCAGTACTTC. Full variable domain (missing parts from reference TRBV19 and TRBJ2-7): DGGITQSPKYLFRKEGQNVTLSCEQNLNHDAMYWYRQDPGQGLRLIYYSQIVNDFQKGDIAEGYSVSREKKESFPLTVTSAQKNPTAFYLCASSIGGDSYEQYFGPGTRLTVT.

The chain has TRBV29-1 and TRBJ2-1; 9 nucleotides align to TRBD1. The CDR3 runs 13 residues. Germline V gene lookup returns CDR1 SQVTM and CDR2 ANQGSEA. V shed 8 bases, J shed 6 bases, and the junction held 8 bases outside the gene matches. CDR3 nucleotide sequence: TGCAGCCTGACAGGGGGGGATTTCAATGAGCAGTTCTTC. Translating it yields CSLTGGDFNEQFF.

The chain employs TRBV6-5 and TRBJ2-7; D call uncertain. Looked up from germline, CDR1 is MNHEY and CDR2 is SVGAGI. V was trimmed by 2 bases and J by 0 bases, leaving 8 bases between them. This CDR3 is built from 14 residues. CDR3: CASSYGLDSYEQYF. CDR3 coding DNA: TGTGCCAGCAGTTACGGGCTGGACTCCTACGAGCAGTACTTC.

The J gene is TRBJ2-5, the V gene TRBV5-4; 10 bases fit TRBD1. The CDR3 is 15 residues long. V lost 4 bases, J lost 5 bases, and 8 bases stayed unmatched. Germline lookup yields CDR1 SGHNT and CDR2 YYREEE (reference sequence). CDR3 residues: CASSGTGAYRETQYF. The CDR3, as DNA: TGTGCCAGCAGCGGGACAGGGGCCTATAGGGAGACCCAGTACTTC.

This rearrangement joins TRBV29-1 to TRBJ1-2; 11 bases agree with TRBD1. This CDR3 region has 17 residues. CDR1 and CDR2 from the germline V gene are SQVTM and ANQGSEA. The trim removed 0 bases at V and 3 bases at J, leaving 9 bases unmatched. CDR3: CSVEDQDRGQEYYGYTF. The CDR3 nucleotides read TGCAGCGTTGAAGATCAGGACAGGGGGCAAGAATACTATGGCTACACCTTC.

This chain connects TRBV7-2 to TRBJ2-3; tentative D call: TRBD1 (5 bases). The CDR3 length is 13 residues. Trimming removed 3 bases from V and 6 bases from J, with 10 bases in between. Per the germline V gene, CDR1 is SGHTA and CDR2 is FQGNSA. The CDR3 region is CASSFSQADTQYF. CDR3 bases: TGTGCCAGCAGCTTCTCACAGGCGGATACGCAGTATTTT.

This rearrangement joins TRBV13 to TRBJ1-2; D is uncertain. CDR3 length: 14 residues. The ends were cut back, 5 bases at V and 1 base at J, with 11 bases in the middle. Per germline, CDR1 PRHDT and CDR2 FYEKMQ (reference sequence). CDR3 amino acids: CASSPRLINYGYTF. For the CDR3, the DNA is TGTGCCAGCAGCCCAAGGCTCATTAACTATGGCTACACCTTC.

The gene calls are TRBV6-5 and TRBJ2-7; 7 bases are shared with TRBD1. J was trimmed by 4 bases and V by 5 bases; bases with no gene match: 8. Germline assignment: CDR1 MNHEY and CDR2 SVGAGI. The CDR3 is 14 residues long. The CDR3 loop is CASSGVLQGYEQYF. The CDR3 DNA is TGTGCCAGCAGTGGAGTTCTACAGGGGTACGAGCAGTACTTC.

The rearrangement joins TRBV6-5 to TRBJ1-2; D is perhaps TRBD1 (6 bases). Looked up from germline, CDR1 is MNHEY and CDR2 is SVGAGI. V dropped 0 bases and J dropped 4 bases, with 9 bases sitting between them. The CDR3 has 14 amino acids. CDR3 protein: CASSYSGGSYGYTF. CDR3 sequence (DNA): TGTGCCAGCAGTTACTCAGGGGGATCCTATGGCTACACCTTC.

This clone occurred a few times. The chain carries TRBV19 and TRBJ1-4, with a weak D call TRBD1 (6 bases). V was pared by 2 bases and J by 14 bases, with 18 bases between. Germline V gene sequence: CDR1 LNHDA, CDR2 SQIVND (reference sequence). The CDR3 covers 14 residues. The CDR3 DNA sequence: TGTGCCAGTAGTATAATCTGGGTTGACAGGCCGCTGTTTTTT. Its protein product is CASSIIWVDRPLFF.

This chain connects TRBV9 to TRBJ2-5, with 10 bases fitting TRBD2. CDR3 length equals 13 residues. Germline V gives CDR1 SGDLS, CDR2 YYNGEE. The junction had 4 bases not matched to a gene; V was cut back by 6 bases and J by 5 bases. CDR3: CASKASGSETQYF. CDR3 sequence (DNA): TGTGCCAGCAAAGCTAGCGGGAGCGAGACCCAGTACTTC. The variable domain in full, with the rest retrieved from reference TRBV9 and TRBJ2-5, is DSGVTQTPKHLITATGQRVTLRCSPRSGDLSVYWYQQSLDQGLQFLIQYYNGEERAKGNILERFSAQQFPDLHSELNLSSLELGDSALYFCASKASGSETQYFGPGTRLLVL.

The rearrangement uses TRBV11-2 and TRBJ1-1, with 7 bases identical to TRBD1. Trimming took 3 bases from V and 4 from J; bases not matched to a gene: 2. The CDR3 spans 13 residues. Germline V lookup: CDR1 SGHAT, CDR2 FQNNGV. The DNA for the CDR3 is TGTGCCAGCAGCTTTGAGGGGGCCACTGAAGCTTTCTTT. Amino acids: CASSFEGATEAFF.

The chain joins TRBV2 to TRBJ2-7; D is uncertain. Trimming took off 3 bases at V and 5 bases at J, with 14 bases between the two ends. CDR3 length equals 14 residues. Germline V CDR1 and CDR2: SNHLY, FYNNEI. In DNA, the CDR3 is TGTGCCAGCAGTGATATCGGTCAGCCGGACGAGCAGTACTTC. It specifies CASSDIGQPDEQYF.

The rearrangement joins TRBV6-5 to TRBJ1-4; 8 bases line up with TRBD1. The CDR3 has 15 residues. V was pared by 6 bases and J by 8 bases, with 11 bases of the junction left unmatched. Germline V CDR1 and CDR2: MNHEY, SVGAGI. CDR3: CASRELSSGGEKLFF. The DNA of the CDR3 is TGTGCCAGCAGGGAACTGAGCTCAGGGGGCGAAAAACTGTTTTTT.

The chain employs TRBV5-1 and TRBJ2-6; D may be TRBD2 (6 bases). V lost 6 bases, J lost 2 bases, and 12 bases lay in between. Germline values: CDR1 SGHRS, CDR2 YFSETQ. This CDR3 is 15 amino acids long. The CDR3 sequence is CASNWRGTGANVLTF. CDR3 nucleotide sequence: TGCGCCAGCAATTGGCGGGGAACTGGGGCCAACGTCCTGACTTTC.